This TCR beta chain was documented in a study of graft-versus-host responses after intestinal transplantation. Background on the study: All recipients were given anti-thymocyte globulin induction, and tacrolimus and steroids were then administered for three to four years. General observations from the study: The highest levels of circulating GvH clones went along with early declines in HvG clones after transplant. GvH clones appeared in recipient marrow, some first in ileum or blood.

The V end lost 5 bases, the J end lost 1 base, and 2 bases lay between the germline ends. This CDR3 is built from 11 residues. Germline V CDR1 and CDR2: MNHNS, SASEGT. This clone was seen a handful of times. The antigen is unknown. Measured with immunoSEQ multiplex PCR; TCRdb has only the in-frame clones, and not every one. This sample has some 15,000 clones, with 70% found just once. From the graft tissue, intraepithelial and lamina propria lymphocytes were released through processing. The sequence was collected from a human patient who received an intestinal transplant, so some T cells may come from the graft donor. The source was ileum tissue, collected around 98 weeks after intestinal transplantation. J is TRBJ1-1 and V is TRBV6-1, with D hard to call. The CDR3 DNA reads TGTGCCAGCAGTTGGAACACTGAAGCTTTCTTT. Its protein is CASSWNTEAFF.